This T cell receptor beta chain was sequenced during a study of blood T cells in healthy people across ages. Findings and limits, study-wide: TCR beta diversity tracked closely with naive T cell percentage. Whereas aged donors had fewer naive CD4+ cells, long-lived donors had more of them and higher diversity.

The study recruited healthy Caucasian donors from Russia who were aged about 6 to 95. Primers used in a second PCR of about 7 to 11 cycles were a sample-barcoded 5' primer and a J-beta primer mix. In TCRdb, the 5' RACE reads were re-called with MiXCR into one record per CDR3 protein. The sample has around 1.7 million distinct CDR3 sequences, roughly 28% seen once. This clonotype was counted at least ten times. Its antigen is currently unknown. This receptor was obtained from a woman aged 25 to 39 in good health. Sequencing used blood.

CDR3 protein: CSVVGTGNEKLFF. CDR3 nucleotides: TGCAGCGTTGTTGGGACAGGGAATGAAAAACTGTTTTTT. The rearrangement joins TRBV29-1 to TRBJ1-4; 9 bases match TRBD1. Unmatched junction bases numbered 2, after V lost 4 bases and J lost 5 bases. The CDR3 totals 13 residues. Germline CDR1 is SQVTM and CDR2 is ANQGSEA.